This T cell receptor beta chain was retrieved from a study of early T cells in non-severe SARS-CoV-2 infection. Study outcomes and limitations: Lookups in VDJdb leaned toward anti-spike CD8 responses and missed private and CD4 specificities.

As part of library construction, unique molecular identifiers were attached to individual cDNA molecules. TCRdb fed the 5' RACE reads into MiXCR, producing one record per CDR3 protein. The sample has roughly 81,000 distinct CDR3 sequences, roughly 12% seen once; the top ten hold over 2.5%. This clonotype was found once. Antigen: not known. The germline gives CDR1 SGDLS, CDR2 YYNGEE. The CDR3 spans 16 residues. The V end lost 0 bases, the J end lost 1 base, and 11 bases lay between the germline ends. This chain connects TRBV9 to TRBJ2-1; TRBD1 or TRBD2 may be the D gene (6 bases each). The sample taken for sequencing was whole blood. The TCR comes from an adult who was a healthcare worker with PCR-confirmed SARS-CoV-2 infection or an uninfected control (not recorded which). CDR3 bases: TGTGCCAGCAGCGTAGAGGGGGGCCCATCCTACAATGAGCAGTTCTTC. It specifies CASSVEGGPSYNEQFF.